This is a list of T cell receptor beta chains from one sample in a study of blood T cell repertoires in COVID-19. The method was immunoSEQ multiplex PCR; TCRdb's version includes in-frame clones alone and lacks a portion of them. The sample consists of some 200,000 clones, roughly 79% of them appearing once. The sequenced material came from peripheral blood. Receptors were obtained from a woman aged 40 to 50 with COVID-19, enrolled during active disease. Both conserved end residues are part of each CDR3. The D gene is left open where the match is weak. Clone size appears in some rows only: once, few, many, or a class for an expanded clone.

clone size: -; V gene: TRBV6-5; J gene: TRBJ2-5; D gene: TRBD2; CDR3 DNA: TGTGCCAGCAGTCACGGACTAGCGGGTGAGACCCAGTACTTC; CDR3 protein: CASSHGLAGETQYF
clone size: once; V gene: TRBV13; J gene: TRBJ1-1; D gene: -; CDR3 DNA: TGTGCCAGCAGCTTCCCTTCAGAGAACACTGAAGCTTTCTTT; CDR3 protein: CASSFPSENTEAFF
clone size: few; V gene: TRBV11-1; J gene: TRBJ2-1; D gene: -; CDR3 DNA: TGTGCCAGCAGCCTCCCCTTCGGTTCCAATGAGCAGTTCTTC; CDR3 protein: CASSLPFGSNEQFF
clone size: -; V gene: TRBV19; J gene: TRBJ1-3; D gene: -; CDR3 DNA: TGTGCCAGTAGTATCCCAGGGGCCGCCTCTGGAAACACCATATATTTT; CDR3 protein: CASSIPGAASGNTIYF
clone size: -; V gene: TRBV6-1; J gene: TRBJ2-1; D gene: -; CDR3 DNA: TGTGCCAGCAGTGAATGGGTGGGGGGGCGATACAATGAGCAGTTCTTC; CDR3 protein: CASSEWVGGRYNEQFF
clone size: -; V gene: TRBV5-1; J gene: TRBJ2-3; D gene: TRBD1; CDR3 DNA: TGCGCCAGCAGCTTTTTCGGGACAGGAACAGATACGCAGTATTTT; CDR3 protein: CASSFFGTGTDTQYF
clone size: -; V gene: TRBV29-1; J gene: TRBJ2-3; D gene: -; CDR3 DNA: TGCAGCGTTGAAGGAGGCACTAGCCTACACACAGATACGCAGTATTTT; CDR3 protein: CSVEGGTSLHTDTQYF
clone size: -; V gene: TRBV27; J gene: TRBJ1-1; D gene: -; CDR3 DNA: TGTGCCAGCAGTTTAAGGGGGAGTGAAGCTTTCTTT; CDR3 protein: CASSLRGSEAFF
clone size: -; V gene: TRBV7-9; J gene: TRBJ1-6; D gene: -; CDR3 DNA: TGTGCCAGCAGCGGAGAGAGCTCCTATAATTCACCCCTCCACTTT; CDR3 protein: CASSGESSYNSPLHF
clone size: -; V gene: TRBV19; J gene: TRBJ1-5; D gene: -; CDR3 DNA: TGTGCCAGTAGTATACTTCCAGGGACTTCGGGGGAGCCCCAGCATTTT; CDR3 protein: CASSILPGTSGEPQHF
clone size: -; V gene: TRBV28; J gene: TRBJ2-2; D gene: -; CDR3 DNA: TGTGCCACGGCAGGGTGGCGACTCAACACCGGGGAGCTGTTTTTT; CDR3 protein: CATAGWRLNTGELFF
clone size: -; V gene: TRBV3-1/TRBV3-2; J gene: TRBJ2-3; D gene: TRBD1; CDR3 DNA: TGTGCCAGCAGCCAATCCGGGACAGGGGTCACAGATACGCAGTATTTT; CDR3 protein: CASSQSGTGVTDTQYF
clone size: once; V gene: TRBV6-6; J gene: TRBJ2-1; D gene: -; CDR3 DNA: TGTGCCAGCAGAATACAGGCTTCACACACTTACAATGAGCAGTTCTTC; CDR3 protein: CASRIQASHTYNEQFF
clone size: -; V gene: TRBV19; J gene: TRBJ1-6; D gene: -; CDR3 DNA: TGTGCCAGTAGTATGGAGAGCTCCTATAATTCACCCCTCCACTTT; CDR3 protein: CASSMESSYNSPLHF
clone size: -; V gene: TRBV29-1; J gene: TRBJ2-1; D gene: -; CDR3 DNA: TGCAGCTCAGGACTGAACAATGAGCAGTTCTTC; CDR3 protein: CSSGLNNEQFF
clone size: -; V gene: TRBV2; J gene: TRBJ2-1; D gene: TRBD1; CDR3 DNA: TGTGCCAGCAGTGGGGACAGAGGGAATGAGCAGTTCTTC; CDR3 protein: CASSGDRGNEQFF
clone size: -; V gene: TRBV27; J gene: TRBJ2-7; D gene: -; CDR3 DNA: TGTGCCAGCAGTTCAACAGGGTCTAGCTCCTACGAGCAGTACTTC; CDR3 protein: CASSSTGSSSYEQYF
clone size: once; V gene: TRBV5-6; J gene: TRBJ1-4; D gene: TRBD1; CDR3 DNA: TGTGCCAGCAGCAGGGACAGGTTAGGAAAACTGTTTTTT; CDR3 protein: CASSRDRLGKLFF
clone size: once; V gene: TRBV19; J gene: TRBJ1-2; D gene: TRBD1; CDR3 DNA: TGTGCCAGTAGCCCCGGGACAGGATTTGGCTATGGCTACACCTTC; CDR3 protein: CASSPGTGFGYGYTF
clone size: few; V gene: TRBV19; J gene: TRBJ2-6; D gene: -; CDR3 DNA: TGTGCCAGTAATCCAGGAAACTCTGGGGCCAACGTCCTGACTTTC; CDR3 protein: CASNPGNSGANVLTF
clone size: -; V gene: TRBV6-5; J gene: TRBJ1-4; D gene: -; CDR3 DNA: TGTGCCAGCAGTTACTCTACAACTAATGAAAAACTGTTTTTT; CDR3 protein: CASSYSTTNEKLFF
clone size: -; V gene: TRBV6-6; J gene: TRBJ1-5; D gene: TRBD1; CDR3 DNA: TGTGCCAGCAATCTTGACAGGGGTGGCAATCAGCCCCAGCATTTT; CDR3 protein: CASNLDRGGNQPQHF
clone size: -; V gene: TRBV18; J gene: TRBJ2-3; D gene: -; CDR3 DNA: TGTGCCAGCTCACCTTGGCAGGGTACCGATACGCAGTATTTT; CDR3 protein: CASSPWQGTDTQYF
clone size: -; V gene: TRBV7-9; J gene: TRBJ1-5; D gene: -; CDR3 DNA: TGTGCCAGCAGCTTAGGGGGAGGGGTTCAGCCCCAGCATTTT; CDR3 protein: CASSLGGGVQPQHF
clone size: once; V gene: TRBV12-3/TRBV12-4; J gene: TRBJ1-5; D gene: TRBD1; CDR3 DNA: TGTGCCAGCAGGGGGACAGGCAATCAGCCCCAGCATTTT; CDR3 protein: CASRGTGNQPQHF
clone size: -; V gene: TRBV27; J gene: TRBJ2-7; D gene: -; CDR3 DNA: TGTGCCAGCAGAATGACAGGTATCGGGGAAACCTACGAGCAGTACTTC; CDR3 protein: CASRMTGIGETYEQYF
clone size: -; V gene: TRBV20-1; J gene: TRBJ1-4; D gene: -; CDR3 DNA: TGCAGTGCTAGCGCCCACAGAACACTGTTTTTT; CDR3 protein: CSASAHRTLFF